This T cell receptor beta chain was recovered during a study of blood T cells in healthy people across ages. A second PCR of about 7 to 11 cycles used a sample-barcoded 5' primer and a J-beta primer mix. Samples each returned at least 2.5 million CDR3-containing paired-end reads. One entry per CDR3 protein, called by TCRdb with MiXCR from the 5' RACE reads. The top ten clones hold 13% of a sample with hundreds of thousands of distinct CDR3 sequences, 45% to 60% of them seen once. Per germline, CDR1 PRHDT and CDR2 FYEKMQ (reference sequence). Trimming took off 3 bases at V and 6 bases at J, with 12 bases between the two ends. The CDR3 loop spans 13 amino acids. The donors, all healthy, were Caucasians living in Russia, aged roughly 6 to 100.

The J gene is TRBJ2-7, the V gene TRBV13, with D tentatively TRBD2 (7 bases). Sequences were obtained from blood. This receptor was taken from a woman aged 80 or over in good health. The CDR3 spells CASSFGQRGEQYF. CDR3 nucleotide sequence: TGTGCCAGCAGCTTCGGACAGCGGGGCGAGCAGTACTTC.